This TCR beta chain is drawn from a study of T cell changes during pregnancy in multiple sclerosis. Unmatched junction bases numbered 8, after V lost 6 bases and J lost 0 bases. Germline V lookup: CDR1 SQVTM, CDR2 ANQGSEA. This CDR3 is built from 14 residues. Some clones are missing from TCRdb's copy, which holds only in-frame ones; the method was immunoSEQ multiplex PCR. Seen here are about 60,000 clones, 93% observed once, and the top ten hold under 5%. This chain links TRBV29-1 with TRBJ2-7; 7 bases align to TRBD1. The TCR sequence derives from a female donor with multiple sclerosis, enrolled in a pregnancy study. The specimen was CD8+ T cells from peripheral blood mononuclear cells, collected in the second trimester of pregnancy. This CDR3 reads CSVHGQESSYEQYF. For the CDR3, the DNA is TGCAGCGTACATGGACAGGAGAGCTCCTACGAGCAGTACTTC.